This T cell receptor beta chain was recorded in a study of T-cell reconstitution after alpha-beta-depleted transplantation in children. Study outcomes and limitations: Surviving recipient T cells and thymic progenitors produced the high day-60 TCRbeta diversity seen in some patients. At the one-year point after transplant, T-cell counts and TCRbeta diversity were found to come mostly from T cells that had been newly produced. Where alpha-beta T cells came from about two months after transplant was reportedly several hundred expanded graft clones.

It was with unique molecular identifiers that the TCRbeta library was prepared. Each CDR3 protein gets one entry after TCRdb re-called the PCR reads with MiXCR. This sample has about 980,000 distinct CDR3 sequences, with about 26% found just once. Trimming removed 2 bases from V and 8 bases from J, with 19 bases in between. CDR3 length: 15 residues. The germline V gene encodes CDR1 DFQATT and CDR2 SNEGSKA (reference sequence). Turning to this clonotype: Antigen: not known.

This specimen was PBMCs, mostly from graft donor cells, taken 360 days after TCRalphabeta/CD19-depleted stem cell transplant. The chain carries TRBV20-1 and TRBJ2-1, with a possible D match to TRBD1 (6 bases). This clonotype was sampled from a boy under two years old who had a stem cell transplant for SCID, so the T cells may come from the graft donor. The CDR3 loop reads CSARLWGQGMDEQFF. The CDR3 DNA reads TGCAGTGCTAGATTATGGGGCCAGGGGATGGATGAGCAGTTCTTC.